These 3 T cell receptor beta chains were all obtained from the same sample, sequenced in a study of blood T cell repertoires in COVID-19. Clones were sequenced by immunoSEQ multiplex PCR, and TCRdb holds only the in-frame ones, with some missing. The data hold more than 120,000 clones, with roughly 90% observed a single time. Sequencing was performed on peripheral blood. The receptor source for this set is a human donor in a cohort sampled during active COVID-19.

The genes are TRBV7-9 and TRBJ2-1, with 9 bases fitting TRBD2. Trimming removed 6 bases from V and 1 base from J; junction bases left unmatched: 13. Germline lookup yields CDR1 SEHNR and CDR2 FQNEAQ (reference sequence). This CDR3 region has 18 residues. The CDR3 region has the DNA TGTGCCAGCAGTCCCGGGGTTAGCGGGGGCCAATCCTACAATGAGCAGTTCTTC. Amino acid sequence: CASSPGVSGGQSYNEQFF.

The chain links TRBV7-9 to TRBJ2-1, with 9 nucleotides matching TRBD2. Trimming at V came to 5 bases and at J to 3 bases, leaving 8 bases not matched to a gene. This CDR3 has 16 amino acids. CDR1 is SEHNR and CDR2 is FQNEAQ in the germline V gene (reference sequence). CDR3 sequence: CASSPLASGDYNEQFF. The DNA of the CDR3 is TGTGCCAGCAGCCCCCTCGCTAGCGGGGACTACAATGAGCAGTTCTTC. The full variable domain, completed using reference TRBV7-9 and TRBJ2-1, is DTGVSQNPRHKITKRGQNVTFRCDPISEHNRLYWYRQTLGQGPEFLTYFQNEAQLEKSRLLSDRFSAERPKGSFSTLEIQRTEQGDSAMYLCASSPLASGDYNEQFFGPGTRLTVL.

The V gene is TRBV7-9, the J gene TRBJ2-5; maybe TRBD1 (6 bases). This CDR3 region has 13 residues. Germline assignment: CDR1 SEHNR and CDR2 FQNEAQ (reference sequence). The V and J ends lost 5 bases and 5 bases respectively, with 12 bases between them. The CDR3 DNA reads TGTGCCAGCAGCCTGGGACAATGGGAGACCCAGTACTTC. It yields the protein CASSLGQWETQYF.